The clone carrying this T cell receptor (beta chain) was seen more than once but under ten times. What it binds is not known. The data were taken from a study of CD8+ T cells in alopecia areata. Whole-study results and caveats: With patients, TCR sharing proved less clear than in mice, a difference possibly related to HLA. Sequencing of scalp tissue also captures the resident alphabeta T cells of normal skin. Affected scalp, especially in alopecia totalis/universalis, had a higher clonality than normal scalp did.

As the sequencing template, cDNA was produced by extracting RNA and reverse transcribing it. Assay: immunoSEQ multiplex PCR; the TCRdb copy retains only in-frame clones and omits some. The repertoire consists of 65,000 to 90,000 clones, with roughly 51% occurring once and the leading ten covering roughly 5.6%. This CDR3 region has 13 residues. Germline assignment: CDR1 SQVTM and CDR2 ANQGSEA. The ends were cut back, 6 bases at V and 0 bases at J, with 10 bases in the middle. This receptor was taken from a human donor with alopecia areata. The V gene is TRBV29-1, the J gene TRBJ2-3, with D uncertain. Sequenced material: NKG2D-high CD8+ T cells sorted from blood. CDR3 region: CSVLSSSTDTQYF. CDR3 sequence (DNA): TGCAGCGTGCTGTCCTCTAGCACAGATACGCAGTATTTT.